Below are 25 T cell receptor beta chains sequenced from a single sample in a study of shared T cell receptors in the human thymus. Some clones are missing from TCRdb's copy, which holds only in-frame ones; the method was immunoSEQ multiplex PCR. The sample contains just under 550,000 clones, about 84% of which appear only once. Another study also made use of these data, one on human thymus T cells.

Input material: thymocytes. Receptors were obtained from a boy in the first two years of life with a congenital heart defect.

This chain uses TRBV27 with TRBJ1-2; 9 bases align to TRBD1. This CDR3 comprises 19 residues. Germline CDR1 MNHEY, CDR2 SMNVEV (reference sequence). The ends lost 7 bases at V and 4 bases at J; junction bases unmatched: 22. CDR3 coding DNA: TGTGCCAGCACCCCGAGGCTGGGACAGGGTCTGCCTTGGGGCTATGGCTACACCTTC. As protein: CASTPRLGQGLPWGYGYTF.

This clone was observed a single time. The chain links TRBV28 to TRBJ2-7; maybe TRBD1 (6 bases). Trimming cost V 10 bases and J 1 base, with 14 bases left between them. Germline assignment: CDR1 MDHEN and CDR2 SYDVKM. CDR3 length: 13 amino acids. The CDR3 here is CATTTDSSYEQYF. The CDR3 region has the DNA TGTGCCACTACAACGGACAGTTCCTACGAGCAGTACTTC.

This chain uses TRBV15 with TRBJ1-5, with 7 bases fitting TRBD1. The CDR3 consists of 18 residues. Germline lookup yields CDR1 LNHNV and CDR2 YYDKDF (reference sequence). The J segment lost 7 bases and the V segment lost 0 bases, leaving 15 bases of the junction unmatched. CDR3 sequence reads: CATSRELGPRGPGQPQHF. The CDR3 region has the DNA TGTGCCACCAGCAGAGAGCTCGGGCCAAGGGGGCCCGGGCAGCCCCAGCATTTT.

The V call is TRBV7-9, the J call TRBJ2-1; 8 positions match TRBD2. The V gene end was trimmed by 5 bases and the J gene end by 2 bases; junction bases not matched to a gene: 5. The germline gives CDR1 SEHNR, CDR2 FQNEAQ (reference sequence). The CDR3 runs to 15 residues. The CDR3 sequence: CASSRREGAYNEQFF. The CDR3 nucleotides read TGTGCCAGCAGCCGCCGGGAGGGCGCCTACAATGAGCAGTTCTTC.

The V gene is TRBV15, the J gene TRBJ1-5; 12 bases agree with TRBD1. This CDR3 spans 19 amino acids. V shed 3 bases, J shed 2 bases, and the junction held 11 bases outside the gene matches. CDR1 LNHNV and CDR2 YYDKDF come from the germline V gene (reference sequence). CDR3 region: CATSRYYRDRGRRNQPQHF. Here the CDR3 DNA reads TGTGCCACCAGCAGGTACTACCGGGACAGGGGGCGCCGCAATCAGCCCCAGCATTTT.

The chain is built from TRBV11-2 and TRBJ2-7; possibly TRBD1 for D (6 bases). The CDR3 extends over 15 amino acids. Germline-derived CDR1 and CDR2 are SGHAT and FQNNGV. The V and J ends lost 5 bases and 0 bases respectively, with 14 bases between them. Here the CDR3 DNA reads TGTGCCAGCAGCAACCGGGACATGAGCTCCTACGAGCAGTACTTC. Translation: CASSNRDMSSYEQYF.

The chain carries TRBV4-3 and TRBJ2-7; TRBD2 aligns across 7 bases. The V gene's germline CDR1 is LGHNA and CDR2 YSLEER. After removal of 0 bases from V and 5 bases from J, the junction contained 10 bases not matched to a gene. CDR3 length equals 16 residues. The CDR3 DNA sequence: TGCGCCAGCAGCCAAGATATGAGGGAGGGCCTCCACGAGCAGTACTTC. It encodes CASSQDMREGLHEQYF.

The V and J genes are TRBV6-5 and TRBJ2-7, with a weak D call TRBD1 (6 bases). V lost 6 bases to trimming and J lost 0 bases, with 12 bases between them. The CDR3 consists of 14 residues. Germline V CDR1 and CDR2: MNHEY, SVGAGI. CDR3 sequence: CASRGTPDSYEQYF. CDR3 DNA: TGTGCCAGCAGGGGGACACCAGACTCCTACGAGCAGTACTTC.

The table lists this clone with a count of one. The V and J genes are TRBV6-5 and TRBJ2-7, with 7 bases aligning to TRBD2. Germline V gene sequence: CDR1 MNHEY, CDR2 SVGAGI. V lost 5 bases, J lost 2 bases, and 9 bases stayed unmatched. The CDR3 extends over 15 amino acids. The DNA of the CDR3 is TGTGCCAGCAGTCCCGGGGGAGGGGAGGCCTACGAGCAGTACTTC. Translating it yields CASSPGGGEAYEQYF.

The genes are TRBV11-3 and TRBJ2-2; 13 positions agree with TRBD2. This CDR3 contains 18 residues. V was clipped by 5 bases and J by 4 bases; unmatched bases: 10. In germline, CDR1 is SGHNT, CDR2 YENEEA. The CDR3 reads CASSPTSGRAPSTGELFF. As DNA, the CDR3 is TGTGCCAGCAGCCCCACTAGCGGGAGGGCCCCATCCACCGGGGAGCTGTTTTTT. The full variable domain, completed using reference TRBV11-3 and TRBJ2-2, is EAGVVQSPRYKIIEKKQPVAFWCNPISGHNTLYWYLQNLGQGPELLIRYENEEAVDDSQLPKDRFSAERLKGVDSTLKIQPAELGDSAVYLCASSPTSGRAPSTGELFFGEGSRLTVL.

This chain links TRBV25-1 with TRBJ2-3; 8 bases match TRBD1. Germline CDR1 MGHDK, CDR2 SYGVNS. CDR3 length equals 17 residues. V lost 3 bases to trimming and J lost 0 bases; unmatched junction nucleotides: 8. The CDR3 DNA sequence: TGTGCCAGCAGTGATCCCCTGGGACAGGAAAGCACAGATACGCAGTATTTT. It is translated as CASSDPLGQESTDTQYF.

The V call is TRBV6-1, the J call TRBJ2-3; 9 bases fit TRBD1. Germline V gene lookup returns CDR1 MNHNS and CDR2 SASEGT. The CDR3 is 16 residues long. The junction had 6 bases not matched to a gene; V was cut back by 1 base and J by 4 bases. The CDR3 here is CASSEVPGQGSDTQYF. The CDR3 DNA is TGTGCCAGCAGTGAAGTTCCGGGACAGGGATCAGATACGCAGTATTTT.

This chain joins TRBV29-1 and TRBJ2-2; 10 nucleotides line up with TRBD1. Per the germline V gene, CDR1 is SQVTM and CDR2 is ANQGSEA. This CDR3 is 16 amino acids long. Trimming at V came to 4 bases and at J to 3 bases, leaving 8 bases not matched to a gene. The CDR3 DNA sequence: TGCAGCGTTGTTGTTGGGGGGACAGGGGACACCGGGGAGCTGTTTTTT. It codes for CSVVVGGTGDTGELFF.

The chain employs TRBV5-1 and TRBJ2-1, with 8 bases matching TRBD1. In germline, CDR1 is SGHRS, CDR2 YFSETQ. The CDR3 length is 12 residues. The ends lost 4 bases at V and 9 bases at J; junction bases unmatched: 3. The CDR3 region is CASSITGGEQFF. In DNA, the CDR3 is TGCGCCAGCAGCATAACAGGGGGTGAGCAGTTCTTC.

The genes are TRBV14 and TRBJ2-7; 10 bases are a match to TRBD2. CDR3 length equals 19 residues. The V and J ends lost 4 bases and 5 bases, in that order; junction bases with no gene match: 20. In germline, CDR1 is SGHDN, CDR2 FVKESK. CDR3 sequence reads: CASSPPNLPSSGSSHEQYF. Here the CDR3 DNA reads TGTGCCAGCAGCCCTCCGAACTTACCCTCTAGCGGGAGTTCCCACGAGCAGTACTTC.

The rearrangement links TRBV15 to TRBJ1-5, with 9 bases that match TRBD1. J was trimmed by 1 base and V by 4 bases; bases with no gene match: 20. The CDR3 has 21 residues. CDR1 LNHNV and CDR2 YYDKDF come from the germline V gene (reference sequence). This chain's CDR3 is CATSIDMTRDRVAESNQPQHF. DNA of the CDR3: TGTGCCACCAGCATAGATATGACCCGGGACAGGGTGGCGGAAAGCAATCAGCCCCAGCATTTT.

The chain joins TRBV19 to TRBJ2-1; 14 bases map to TRBD2. After removal of 5 bases from V and 7 bases from J, the junction contained 7 bases not matched to a gene. Germline V gene sequence: CDR1 LNHDA, CDR2 SQIVND (reference sequence). The length of the CDR3 is 16 residues. The CDR3 DNA sequence: TGTGCCAGTAGTTCCAGCCGGACTAGCGGGAGGAATGAGCAGTTCTTC. This translates into CASSSSRTSGRNEQFF.

J is TRBJ1-3 and V is TRBV27; no clear D. V dropped 2 bases and J dropped 0 bases, with 17 bases sitting between them. The V gene's germline CDR1 is MNHEY and CDR2 SMNVEV (reference sequence). This CDR3 has 18 amino acids. Here the CDR3 reads CASSLRGQPIYSGNTIYF. The CDR3 bases are TGTGCCAGCAGTTTAAGAGGGCAGCCGATCTACTCTGGAAACACCATATATTTT.

The V call is TRBV5-6, the J call TRBJ1-1; D call uncertain. Germline V gene data show CDR1 as SGHDT and CDR2 as YYEEEE. The V gene lost 2 bases and the J gene lost 1 base, with 6 bases spanning the gap. This CDR3 is built from 13 residues. This CDR3 is CASSFAGNTEAFF. The CDR3 nucleotides read TGTGCCAGCAGCTTTGCAGGGAACACTGAAGCTTTCTTT.

V gene TRBV4-2 combines with J gene TRBJ2-7; 8 bases align to TRBD2. The germline CDR1 and CDR2 sequences are LGHNA and YNFKEQ. J was trimmed by 3 bases and V by 3 bases; bases with no gene match: 10. This CDR3 has 16 amino acids. CDR3 bases: TGTGCCAGCAGCCACGGCGGGGGGAACCTAGACTACGAGCAGTACTTC. Translating it yields CASSHGGGNLDYEQYF.

The rearrangement uses TRBV6-1 and TRBJ2-2, with TRBD2 matching over 7 bases. The CDR3 runs 14 residues. Germline-derived CDR1 and CDR2 are MNHNS and SASEGT. V shed 2 bases and J 4 bases; nucleotides not matched to a gene: 1. This CDR3 is CASSERLATGELFF. CDR3 DNA sequence: TGTGCCAGCAGTGAACGACTAGCCACCGGGGAGCTGTTTTTT.

The chain combines TRBV10-2 with TRBJ2-1, with 11 bases lining up with TRBD2. The CDR3 contains 17 residues. The junction had 12 bases not matched to a gene; V was cut back by 10 bases and J by 1 base. From germline, CDR1 is WSHSY and CDR2 SAAADI. This chain's CDR3 is CAILGSGRAGSYNEQFF. The DNA of the CDR3 is TGCGCCATCCTGGGTAGCGGGAGGGCCGGGTCCTACAATGAGCAGTTCTTC.

This clone appeared a few times. The rearrangement joins TRBV2 to TRBJ2-1; the D gene is possibly TRBD2 (5 bases). Germline V gene lookup returns CDR1 SNHLY and CDR2 FYNNEI. The CDR3 length is 15 residues. The V gene lost 10 bases and the J gene lost 1 base, with 17 bases spanning the gap. The CDR3 sequence: CANISKADSYNEQFF. In DNA form, the CDR3 reads TGTGCCAACATATCAAAAGCGGATTCCTACAATGAGCAGTTCTTC.

The genes are TRBV2 and TRBJ2-3; 12 bases map to TRBD2. J lost 2 bases, V lost 6 bases, and 6 bases had no gene match. The CDR3 length is 16 residues. Germline V gene lookup returns CDR1 SNHLY and CDR2 FYNNEI. The CDR3 nucleotides read TGTGCCAGCAGGACCGGGACTAGCGGGCACACAGATACGCAGTATTTT. Its translation is CASRTGTSGHTDTQYF.

CDR3 nucleotide sequence: TGTGCCAGCAGCCCCGGACAGGGAAATGAAAAACTGTTTTTT. Amino acid sequence: CASSPGQGNEKLFF. The J gene is TRBJ1-4, the V gene TRBV7-2; 8 nucleotides agree with TRBD1. With V trimmed by 5 bases and J by 5 bases, 4 bases remained unmatched. The CDR3 is 14 amino acids. Germline V gene data show CDR1 as SGHTA and CDR2 as FQGNSA.